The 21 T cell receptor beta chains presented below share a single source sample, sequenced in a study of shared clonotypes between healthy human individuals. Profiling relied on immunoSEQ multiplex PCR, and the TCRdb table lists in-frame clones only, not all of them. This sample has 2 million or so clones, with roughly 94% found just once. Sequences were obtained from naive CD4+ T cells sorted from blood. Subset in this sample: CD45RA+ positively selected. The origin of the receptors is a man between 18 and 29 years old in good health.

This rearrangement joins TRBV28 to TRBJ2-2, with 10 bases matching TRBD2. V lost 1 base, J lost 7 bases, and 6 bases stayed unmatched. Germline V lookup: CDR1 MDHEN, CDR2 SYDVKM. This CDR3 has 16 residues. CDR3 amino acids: CASSLLAGGLRGELFF. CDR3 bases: TGTGCCAGCAGTTTATTAGCGGGAGGCCTCCGCGGGGAGCTGTTTTTT.

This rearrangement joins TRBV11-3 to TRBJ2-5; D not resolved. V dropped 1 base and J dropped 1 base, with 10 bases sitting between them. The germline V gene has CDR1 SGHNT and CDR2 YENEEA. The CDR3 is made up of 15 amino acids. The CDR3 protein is CASSLGGSLQETQYF. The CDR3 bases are TGTGCCAGCAGCTTAGGCGGCAGCCTCCAAGAGACCCAGTACTTC.

The CDR3 protein is CAISWTNPEGTQYF. The CDR3 DNA sequence: TGTGCCATCAGTTGGACAAATCCAGAAGGGACCCAGTACTTC. This chain connects TRBV10-3 to TRBJ2-5, with D possibly being TRBD1 (5 bases). The germline V gene encodes CDR1 ENHRY and CDR2 SYGVKD. The V end was cut by 5 bases, the J end by 7 bases, with 17 bases between. This CDR3 comprises 14 residues.

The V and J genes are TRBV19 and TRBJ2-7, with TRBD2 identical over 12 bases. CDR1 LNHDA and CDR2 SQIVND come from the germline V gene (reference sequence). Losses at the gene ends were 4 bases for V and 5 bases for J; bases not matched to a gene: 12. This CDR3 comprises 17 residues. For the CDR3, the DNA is TGTGCCAGTAGTACTACGACTAGCGGGAGCCTCTTCAACGAGCAGTACTTC. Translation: CASSTTTSGSLFNEQYF. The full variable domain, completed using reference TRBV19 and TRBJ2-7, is DGGITQSPKYLFRKEGQNVTLSCEQNLNHDAMYWYRQDPGQGLRLIYYSQIVNDFQKGDIAEGYSVSREKKESFPLTVTSAQKNPTAFYLCASSTTTSGSLFNEQYFGPGTRLTVT.

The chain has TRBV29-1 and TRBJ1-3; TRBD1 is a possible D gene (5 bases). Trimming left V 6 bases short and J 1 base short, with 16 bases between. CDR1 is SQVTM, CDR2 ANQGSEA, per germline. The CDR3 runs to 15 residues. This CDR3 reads CSVRWATGSGNTIYF. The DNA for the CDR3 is TGCAGCGTCAGATGGGCCACAGGTTCTGGAAACACCATATATTTT.

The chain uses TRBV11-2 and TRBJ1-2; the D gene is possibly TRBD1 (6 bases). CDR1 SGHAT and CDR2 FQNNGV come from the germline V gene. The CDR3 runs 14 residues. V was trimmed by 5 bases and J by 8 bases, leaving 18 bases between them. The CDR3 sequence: CASSPGGRGEGYTF. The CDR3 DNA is TGTGCCAGCAGCCCTGGGGGCAGGGGTGAGGGCTACACCTTC.

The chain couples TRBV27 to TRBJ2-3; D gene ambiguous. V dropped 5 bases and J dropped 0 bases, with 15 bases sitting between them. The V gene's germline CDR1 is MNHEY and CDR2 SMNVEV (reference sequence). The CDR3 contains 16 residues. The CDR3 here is CASSLAPPPSTDTQYF. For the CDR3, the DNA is TGTGCCAGCAGTCTCGCTCCCCCTCCTAGCACAGATACGCAGTATTTT.

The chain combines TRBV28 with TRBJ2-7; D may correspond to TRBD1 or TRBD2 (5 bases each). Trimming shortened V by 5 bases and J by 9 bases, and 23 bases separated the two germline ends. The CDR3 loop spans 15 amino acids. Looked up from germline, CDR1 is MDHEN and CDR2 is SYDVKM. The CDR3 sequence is CASSASGTGALGQYF. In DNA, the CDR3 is TGTGCCAGCAGTGCATCCGGGACGGGTGCCTTAGGGCAGTACTTC.

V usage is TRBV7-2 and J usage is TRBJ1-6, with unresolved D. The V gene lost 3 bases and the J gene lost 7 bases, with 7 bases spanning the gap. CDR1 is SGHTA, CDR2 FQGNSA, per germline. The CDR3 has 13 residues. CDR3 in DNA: TGTGCCAGCAGCTTGGTCATGAATTCACCCCTCCACTTT. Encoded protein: CASSLVMNSPLHF.

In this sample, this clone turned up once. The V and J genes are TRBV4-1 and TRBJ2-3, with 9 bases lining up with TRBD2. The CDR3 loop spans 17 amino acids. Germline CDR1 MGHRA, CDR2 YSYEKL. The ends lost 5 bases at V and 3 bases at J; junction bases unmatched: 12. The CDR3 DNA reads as TGCGCCAGCAGCGTCCAACCGGGACTAGCTCTGACAGATACGCAGTATTTT. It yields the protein CASSVQPGLALTDTQYF.

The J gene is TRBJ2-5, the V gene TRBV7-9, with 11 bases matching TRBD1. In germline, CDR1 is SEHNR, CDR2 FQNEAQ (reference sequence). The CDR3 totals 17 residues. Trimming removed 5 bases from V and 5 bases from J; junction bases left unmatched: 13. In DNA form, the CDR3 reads TGTGCCAGCAGCCCCCCGAACGGACAGGGGGCATGGGAGACCCAGTACTTC. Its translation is CASSPPNGQGAWETQYF.

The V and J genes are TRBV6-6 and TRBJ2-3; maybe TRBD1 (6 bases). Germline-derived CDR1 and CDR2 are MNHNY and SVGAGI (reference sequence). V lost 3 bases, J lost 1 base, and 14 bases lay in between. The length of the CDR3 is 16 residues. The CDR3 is CASSYLGPGGTDTQYF. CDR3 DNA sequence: TGTGCCAGCAGTTATTTGGGCCCAGGGGGCACAGATACGCAGTATTTT.

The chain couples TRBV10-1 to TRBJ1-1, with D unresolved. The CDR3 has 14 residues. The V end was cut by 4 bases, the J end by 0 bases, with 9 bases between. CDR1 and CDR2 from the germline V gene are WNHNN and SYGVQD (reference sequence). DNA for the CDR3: TGCGCCAGCAGTGCATCAAGGGTGAACACTGAAGCTTTCTTT. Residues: CASSASRVNTEAFF.

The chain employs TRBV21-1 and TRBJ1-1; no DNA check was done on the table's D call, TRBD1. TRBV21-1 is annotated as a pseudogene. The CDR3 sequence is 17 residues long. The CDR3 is CASSKMDRSGGNTEAFF. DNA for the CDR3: TGTGCCAGCAGCAAAATGGACAGGTCAGGGGGGAACACTGAAGCTTTCTTT.

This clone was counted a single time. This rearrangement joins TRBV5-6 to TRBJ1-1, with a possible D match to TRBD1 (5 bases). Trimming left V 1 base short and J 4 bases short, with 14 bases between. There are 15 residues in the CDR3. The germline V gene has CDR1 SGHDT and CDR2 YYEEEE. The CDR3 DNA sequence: TGTGCCAGCAGCTTGCCAGGGTTGGGGAGCACTGAAGCTTTCTTT. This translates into CASSLPGLGSTEAFF.

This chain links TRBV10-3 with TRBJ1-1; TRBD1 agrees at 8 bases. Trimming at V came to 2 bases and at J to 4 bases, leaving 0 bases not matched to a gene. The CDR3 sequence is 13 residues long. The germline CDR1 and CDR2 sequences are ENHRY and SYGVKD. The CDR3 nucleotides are TGTGCCATCAGTGAGCAGGGGGCCACTGAAGCTTTCTTT. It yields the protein CAISEQGATEAFF.

The CDR3 region has the DNA TGTGCCAGCAGCCCAAGGTCTTTCTCTGGAAACACCATATATTTT. Protein sequence: CASSPRSFSGNTIYF. This chain uses TRBV7-9 with TRBJ1-3; D gene uncertain. CDR1 is SEHNR, CDR2 FQNEAQ, per germline (reference sequence). This CDR3 spans 15 amino acids. Deletions cut 5 bases from V and 0 bases from J, with 11 bases between.

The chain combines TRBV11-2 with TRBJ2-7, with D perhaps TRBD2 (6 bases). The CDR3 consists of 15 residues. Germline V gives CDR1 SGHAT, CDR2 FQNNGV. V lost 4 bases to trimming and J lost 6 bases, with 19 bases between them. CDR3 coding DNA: TGTGCCAGCAGCTCTGGCGGGAACTTCTGGTCCGAGCAGTACTTC. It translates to CASSSGGNFWSEQYF. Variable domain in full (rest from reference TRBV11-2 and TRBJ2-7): EAGVAQSPRYKIIEKRQSVAFWCNPISGHATLYWYQQILGQGPKLLIQFQNNGVVDDSQLPKDRFSAERLKGVDSTLKIQPAKLEDSAVYLCASSSGGNFWSEQYFGPGTRLTVT.

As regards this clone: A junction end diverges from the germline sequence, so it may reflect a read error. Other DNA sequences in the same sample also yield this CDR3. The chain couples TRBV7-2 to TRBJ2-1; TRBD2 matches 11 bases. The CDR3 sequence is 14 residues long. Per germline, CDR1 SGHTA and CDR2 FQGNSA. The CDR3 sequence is CASSLAGGYNEQFF. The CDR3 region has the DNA TGTGCCAGCAGCCTAGCGGGAGGATACAATGAGCAGTTCTTC.

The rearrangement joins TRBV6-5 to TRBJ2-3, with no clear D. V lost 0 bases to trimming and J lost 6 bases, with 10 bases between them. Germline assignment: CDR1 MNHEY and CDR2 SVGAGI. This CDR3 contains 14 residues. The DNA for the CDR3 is TGTGCCAGCAGTTACTCTCGTGTTTCGGATACGCAGTATTTT. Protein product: CASSYSRVSDTQYF.

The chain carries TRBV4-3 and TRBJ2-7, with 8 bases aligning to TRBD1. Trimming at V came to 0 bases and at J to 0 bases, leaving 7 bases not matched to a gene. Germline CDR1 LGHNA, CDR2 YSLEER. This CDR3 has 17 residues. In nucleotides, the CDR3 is TGCGCCAGCAGCCAAGAAGGACAGGGTCCAAGCTCCTACGAGCAGTACTTC. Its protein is CASSQEGQGPSSYEQYF.